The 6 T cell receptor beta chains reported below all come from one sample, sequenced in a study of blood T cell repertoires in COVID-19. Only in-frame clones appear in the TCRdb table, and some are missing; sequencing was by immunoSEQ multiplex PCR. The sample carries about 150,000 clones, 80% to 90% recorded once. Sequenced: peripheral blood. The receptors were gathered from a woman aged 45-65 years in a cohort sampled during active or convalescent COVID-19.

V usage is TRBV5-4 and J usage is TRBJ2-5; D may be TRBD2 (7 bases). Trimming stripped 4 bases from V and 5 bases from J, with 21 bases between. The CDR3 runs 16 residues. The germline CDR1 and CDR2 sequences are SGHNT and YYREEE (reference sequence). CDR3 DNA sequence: TGTGCCAGCAGCGGAGGGGGGGCTGCCCAGGGCGAGACCCAGTACTTC. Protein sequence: CASSGGGAAQGETQYF. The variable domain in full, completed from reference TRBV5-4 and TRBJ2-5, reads ETGVTQSPTHLIKTRGQQVTLRCSSQSGHNTVSWYQQALGQGPQFIFQYYREEENGRGNFPPRFSGLQFPNYSSELNVNALELDDSALYLCASSGGGAAQGETQYFGPGTRLLVL.

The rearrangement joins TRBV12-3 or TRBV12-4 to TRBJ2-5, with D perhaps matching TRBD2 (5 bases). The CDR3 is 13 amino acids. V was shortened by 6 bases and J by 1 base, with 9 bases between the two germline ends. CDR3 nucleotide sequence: TGTGCCAGCAGCTCGGGGATCCAAGAGACCCAGTACTTC. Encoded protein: CASSSGIQETQYF.

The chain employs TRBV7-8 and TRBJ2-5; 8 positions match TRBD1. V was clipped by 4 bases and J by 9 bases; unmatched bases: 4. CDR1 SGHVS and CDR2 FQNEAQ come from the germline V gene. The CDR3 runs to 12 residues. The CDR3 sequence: CASSSIQGAQYF. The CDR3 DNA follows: TGTGCCAGCAGCTCTATACAGGGGGCCCAGTACTTC. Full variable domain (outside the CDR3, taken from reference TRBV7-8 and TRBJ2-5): GAGVSQSPRYKVAKRGQDVALRCDPISGHVSLFWYQQALGQGPEFLTYFQNEAQLDKSGLPSDRFFAERPEGSVSTLKIQRTQQEDSAVYLCASSSIQGAQYFGPGTRLLVL.

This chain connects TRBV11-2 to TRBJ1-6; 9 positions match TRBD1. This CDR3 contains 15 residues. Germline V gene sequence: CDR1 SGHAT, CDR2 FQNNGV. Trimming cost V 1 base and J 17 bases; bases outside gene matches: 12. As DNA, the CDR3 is TGTGCCAGCAGCTTAGCGGGACAGGGTTTGGGAAGTATCCACTTT. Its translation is CASSLAGQGLGSIHF.

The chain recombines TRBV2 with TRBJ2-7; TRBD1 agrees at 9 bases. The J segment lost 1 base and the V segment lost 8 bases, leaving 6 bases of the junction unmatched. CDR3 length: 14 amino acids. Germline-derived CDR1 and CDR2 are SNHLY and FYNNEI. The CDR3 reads CASGGGQGSYEQYF. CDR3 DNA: TGTGCCAGCGGAGGCGGACAGGGGTCCTACGAGCAGTACTTC.

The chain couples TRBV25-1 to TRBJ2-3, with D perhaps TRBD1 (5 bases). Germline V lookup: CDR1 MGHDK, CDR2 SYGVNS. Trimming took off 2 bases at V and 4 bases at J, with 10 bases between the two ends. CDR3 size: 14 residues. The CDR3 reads CASSERGYADTQYF. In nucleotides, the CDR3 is TGTGCCAGCAGTGAAAGGGGTTACGCAGATACGCAGTATTTT.